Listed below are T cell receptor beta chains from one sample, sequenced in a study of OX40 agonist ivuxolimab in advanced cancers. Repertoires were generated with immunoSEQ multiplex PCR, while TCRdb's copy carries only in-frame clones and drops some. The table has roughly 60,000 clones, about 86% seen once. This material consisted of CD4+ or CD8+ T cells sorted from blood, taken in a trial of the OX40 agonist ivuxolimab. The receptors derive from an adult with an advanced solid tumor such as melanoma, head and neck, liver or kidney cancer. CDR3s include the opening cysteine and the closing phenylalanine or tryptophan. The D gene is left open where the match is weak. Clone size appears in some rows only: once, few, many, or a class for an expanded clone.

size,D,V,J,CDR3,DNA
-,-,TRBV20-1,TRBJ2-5,CSAETQYF,TGCAGTGCTGAGACCCAGTACTTC
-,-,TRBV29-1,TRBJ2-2,CSVNPGVVGELFF,TGCAGCGTTAACCCAGGGGTGGTCGGGGAGCTGTTTTTT
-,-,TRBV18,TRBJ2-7,CASSQGTASYEQYF,TGTGCCAGCTCACAGGGGACCGCTTCCTACGAGCAGTACTTC
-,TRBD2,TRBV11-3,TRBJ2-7,CASSLGGLAGDEQYF,TGTGCCAGCAGCTTAGGAGGACTAGCGGGAGACGAGCAGTACTTC
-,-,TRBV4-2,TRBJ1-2,CASSQEGGRTAPYGYTF,TGTGCCAGCAGCCAAGAGGGGGGGAGAACAGCTCCCTATGGCTACACCTTC
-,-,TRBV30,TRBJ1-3,CAWSTENRASGNTIYF,TGTGCCTGGAGTACCGAGAACAGGGCCTCTGGAAACACCATATATTTT
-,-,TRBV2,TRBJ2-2,CASSEEVTGELFF,TGTGCCAGCAGTGAGGAAGTCACCGGGGAGCTGTTTTTT
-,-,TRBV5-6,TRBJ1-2,CASSLPQVYGYTF,TGTGCCAGCAGCTTGCCACAGGTTTATGGCTACACCTTC
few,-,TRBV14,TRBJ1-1,CASSRTRQGSTEAFF,TGTGCCAGCAGCCGTACCAGGCAGGGTTCCACTGAAGCTTTCTTT
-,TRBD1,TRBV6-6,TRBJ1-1,CASSFTGEGTEAFF,TGTGCCAGCAGCTTCACAGGGGAGGGCACTGAAGCTTTCTTT
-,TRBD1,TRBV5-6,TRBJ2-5,CASSFGTGQETQYF,TGTGCCAGCAGCTTCGGGACAGGCCAAGAGACCCAGTACTTC
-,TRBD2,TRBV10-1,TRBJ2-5,CASSSSGIQETQYF,TGCGCCAGCAGTTCTAGCGGGATACAAGAGACCCAGTACTTC
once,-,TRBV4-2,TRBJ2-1,CASSLRTENEQFF,TGTGCCAGCAGCCTACGGACAGAGAATGAGCAGTTCTTC
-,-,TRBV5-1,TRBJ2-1,CASSLGLAKNNEQFF,TGCGCCAGCAGCTTGGGGCTAGCCAAGAACAATGAGCAGTTCTTC
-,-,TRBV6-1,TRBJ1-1,CASSEQGPFGAFF,TGTGCCAGCAGTGAACAGGGGCCGTTTGGAGCTTTCTTT
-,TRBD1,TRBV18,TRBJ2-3,CASSLGQGIDTQYF,TGTGCCAGCTCACTGGGACAGGGGATAGATACGCAGTATTTT